Each of the 27 T cell receptor beta chains below was sequenced from the same sample in a study of blood T cell repertoires in COVID-19. Data came from immunoSEQ multiplex PCR; TCRdb stores just in-frame clones and leaves some out. The sample shows 160,000 or so clones, about 85% of them seen only once. Specimen: peripheral blood. The receptor source for this set is a man in his forties with acute or convalescent COVID-19.

V is TRBV7-8 and J is TRBJ1-1, with no clear D. Trimming removed 2 bases at V and 1 base at J, with 17 bases between. The CDR3 is 17 amino acids. The germline V gene has CDR1 SGHVS and CDR2 FQNEAQ. The CDR3 DNA follows: TGTGCCAGCAGCTTATCCGGCGGACTCAACGAGAACACTGAAGCTTTCTTT. It yields the protein CASSLSGGLNENTEAFF.

The V call is TRBV9, the J call TRBJ1-2, with 9 positions matching TRBD1. V was pared by 0 bases and J by 1 base, with 4 bases of the junction left unmatched. Germline values: CDR1 SGDLS, CDR2 YYNGEE. This CDR3 has 16 amino acids. The CDR3 spells CASSVGGTGSNYGYTF. Here the CDR3 DNA reads TGTGCCAGCAGCGTAGGGGGGACAGGGAGTAACTATGGCTACACCTTC.

This chain connects TRBV2 to TRBJ2-3, with a tentative D call TRBD2 (7 bases). V lost 5 bases and J lost 2, with 11 bases in between. Germline values: CDR1 SNHLY, CDR2 FYNNEI. CDR3 size: 14 residues. CDR3: CASSSGGHTDTQYF. The CDR3, as DNA: TGTGCCAGCAGTTCCGGGGGGCACACAGATACGCAGTATTTT.

The J gene is TRBJ1-3, the V gene TRBV10-1; maybe TRBD1 (5 bases). The CDR3 runs to 14 residues. The germline CDR1 and CDR2 sequences are WNHNN and SYGVQD (reference sequence). V was shortened by 3 bases and J by 4 bases, with 10 bases between the two germline ends. CDR3 bases: TGCGCCAGCAGTGATTGGGGGGGAGGAAACACCATATATTTT. As protein: CASSDWGGGNTIYF.

This clone was observed a single time. The chain is built from TRBV28 and TRBJ2-4; 8 positions match TRBD1. Trimming at V came to 5 bases and at J to 5 bases, leaving 5 bases not matched to a gene. Germline CDR1 is MDHEN and CDR2 is SYDVKM. This CDR3 is 14 amino acids long. For the CDR3, the DNA is TGTGCCAGCAGTCCCCGGACAGGGCAAAACATTCAGTACTTC. This sequence encodes CASSPRTGQNIQYF. The full variable domain, in which reference TRBV28 and TRBJ2-4 provide the parts outside the CDR3, is DVKVTQSSRYLVKRTGEKVFLECVQDMDHENMFWYRQDPGLGLRLIYFSYDVKMKEKGDIPEGYSVSREKKERFSLILESASTNQTSMYLCASSPRTGQNIQYFGAGTRLSVL.

V gene TRBV5-5 combines with J gene TRBJ2-1; 12 positions match TRBD1. V gave up 4 bases and J gave up 9 bases; unmatched junction bases: 8. The CDR3 extends over 15 amino acids. Germline V gene lookup returns CDR1 SGHKS and CDR2 YYEKEE (reference sequence). CDR3: CASSPGQGAYGEQFF. CDR3 DNA: TGTGCCAGCAGCCCGGGACAGGGGGCTTATGGTGAGCAGTTCTTC.

The chain combines TRBV7-8 with TRBJ2-5; D might be TRBD1 (5 bases). This CDR3 contains 15 residues. From germline, CDR1 is SGHVS and CDR2 FQNEAQ. V was trimmed by 1 base and J by 4 bases, leaving 13 bases between them. CDR3 protein: CASSLVVGAGETQYF. CDR3 nucleotide sequence: TGTGCCAGCAGCTTAGTAGTAGGGGCTGGAGAGACCCAGTACTTC.

This clone was observed once. The rearrangement uses TRBV6-6 and TRBJ1-5; 8 nucleotides match TRBD1. The trim removed 5 bases at V and 4 bases at J, leaving 7 bases unmatched. The germline CDR1 and CDR2 sequences are MNHNY and SVGAGI (reference sequence). This CDR3 is built from 15 residues. DNA of the CDR3: TGTGCCAGCAGTGCCGGACAGGGCCCTAATCAGCCCCAGCATTTT. Protein sequence: CASSAGQGPNQPQHF.

The chain is built from TRBV7-8 and TRBJ2-7; 12 bases are shared with TRBD1. With 5 bases clipped from V and 7 bases from J, the junction kept 9 bases outside the gene matches. In germline, CDR1 is SGHVS, CDR2 FQNEAQ. The CDR3 is 15 amino acids. The CDR3 bases are TGTGCCAGCAGCCCCCCCGGGACAGGGGGCCGTGAGCAGTACTTC. Translating it yields CASSPPGTGGREQYF.

The V gene is TRBV29-1, the J gene TRBJ2-2, with 9 bases lining up with TRBD2. CDR1 and CDR2 (germline): SQVTM, ANQGSEA. The CDR3 length is 14 residues. V shed 3 bases and J 4 bases; nucleotides not matched to a gene: 3. The DNA for the CDR3 is TGCAGCGTTGATGGCGGGGGGGCCACCGGGGAGCTGTTTTTT. It specifies CSVDGGGATGELFF.

The CDR3 nucleotides are TGTGCCAGCAGCTTGGGTCAGGGGCTTCTAACTAATGAAAAACTGTTTTTT. It translates to CASSLGQGLLTNEKLFF. This chain joins TRBV5-5 and TRBJ1-4, with D perhaps matching TRBD1 (6 bases). The CDR3 spans 17 residues. The germline V and J ends were trimmed by 0 bases and 1 base, with 13 bases remaining between them. Germline CDR1 is SGHKS and CDR2 is YYEKEE (reference sequence).

This clone was seen a handful of times. This rearrangement joins TRBV7-9 to TRBJ2-7; tentative D call: TRBD2 (6 bases). The germline gives CDR1 SEHNR, CDR2 FQNEAQ (reference sequence). This CDR3 has 13 amino acids. Trimming took off 3 bases at V and 2 bases at J, with 8 bases between the two ends. The CDR3: CASSFGGAYEQYF. The CDR3 DNA is TGTGCCAGCAGCTTCGGGGGTGCCTACGAGCAGTACTTC.

The chain couples TRBV7-2 to TRBJ2-2, with D possibly matching TRBD1 (7 bases). There are 15 residues in the CDR3. Germline V gene data show CDR1 as SGHTA and CDR2 as FQGNSA. Trimming took 5 bases from V and 5 from J, leaving 15 bases between them. The CDR3: CASSARGVGTGELFF. For the CDR3, the DNA is TGTGCCAGCAGCGCCAGGGGGGTCGGTACCGGGGAGCTGTTTTTT.

The chain combines TRBV7-8 with TRBJ2-7; 7 nucleotides line up with TRBD1. This CDR3 has 15 amino acids. V trimming: 4 bases; J trimming: 2 bases; junction bases outside the gene matches: 8. Germline lookup yields CDR1 SGHVS and CDR2 FQNEAQ. The CDR3 is CASSSLGTVPYEQYF. The CDR3, as DNA: TGTGCCAGCAGCTCCCTCGGGACAGTACCCTACGAGCAGTACTTC. The full variable domain, with the rest looked up from reference TRBV7-8 and TRBJ2-7, is GAGVSQSPRYKVAKRGQDVALRCDPISGHVSLFWYQQALGQGPEFLTYFQNEAQLDKSGLPSDRFFAERPEGSVSTLKIQRTQQEDSAVYLCASSSLGTVPYEQYFGPGTRLTVT.

The sample holds one count of this clone. V gene TRBV29-1 combines with J gene TRBJ1-2, with D unclear. The CDR3 is 13 amino acids. Deletions cut 2 bases from V and 8 bases from J, with 15 bases between. CDR1 is SQVTM and CDR2 is ANQGSEA in the germline V gene. CDR3 sequence (DNA): TGCAGCGTTGAACGTGGATCAACTATGGGCTACACCTTC. Protein product: CSVERGSTMGYTF.

The V and J genes are TRBV30 and TRBJ1-5, with no clear D. Germline V gene sequence: CDR1 GTSNPN, CDR2 SVGIG (reference sequence). Trimming took 2 bases from V and 2 from J, leaving 7 bases between them. CDR3 length: 13 residues. The CDR3 loop reads CAWSRQGNQPQHF. The CDR3 DNA is TGTGCCTGGAGTCGGCAGGGCAATCAGCCCCAGCATTTT.

This chain connects TRBV6-5 to TRBJ2-5, with 13 bases aligning to TRBD2. V lost 9 bases to trimming and J lost 5 bases; unmatched junction nucleotides: 9. CDR3 size: 15 residues. Germline assignment: CDR1 MNHEY and CDR2 SVGAGI. The CDR3 bases are TGTGCCAGTAAAAGGACTAGCGGGGGTATGGAGACCCAGTACTTC. The encoded protein is CASKRTSGGMETQYF.

The V call is TRBV7-6, the J call TRBJ1-6, with D unclear. CDR3 length equals 15 residues. Trimming removed 3 bases from V and 10 bases from J, with 16 bases in between. Germline CDR1 and CDR2: SGHVS and FNYEAQ. Written as DNA, the CDR3 is TGTGCCAGCAGCTTTACGGGGTCAGGCGAGTCACCCCTCCACTTT. The encoded protein is CASSFTGSGESPLHF.

The rearrangement links TRBV2 to TRBJ1-5; tentatively, D is TRBD1 (6 bases). The CDR3 is made up of 14 amino acids. V was cut by 6 bases and J by 2 bases, with 11 bases left in between. Germline loops: CDR1 SNHLY, CDR2 FYNNEI. The CDR3: CASRERTGNQPQHF. CDR3 nucleotides: TGTGCCAGCAGGGAAAGGACAGGCAATCAGCCCCAGCATTTT. The complete variable domain, with remaining parts taken from reference TRBV2 and TRBJ1-5, reads EPEVTQTPSHQVTQMGQEVILRCVPISNHLYFYWYRQILGQKVEFLVSFYNNEISEKSEIFDDQFSVERPDGSNFTLKIRSTKLEDSAMYFCASRERTGNQPQHFGDGTRLSIL.

This clone has more than one count but fewer than ten. This rearrangement joins TRBV5-4 to TRBJ1-1; tentatively, D is TRBD1 (5 bases). Germline V gene lookup returns CDR1 SGHNT and CDR2 YYREEE (reference sequence). The CDR3 has 16 amino acids. Trimming removed 3 bases at V and 0 bases at J, with 15 bases between. In DNA form, the CDR3 reads TGTGCCAGCAGCTCTTACCCCAGGGAGGTGAACACTGAAGCTTTCTTT. Protein sequence: CASSSYPREVNTEAFF.

The chain joins TRBV3-1 (or the pseudogene TRBV3-2) to TRBJ2-1; 8 bases align to TRBD2. Germline values: CDR1 LGHDT, CDR2 YNNKEL (reference sequence). The CDR3 has 15 residues. Losses at the gene ends were 8 bases for V and 6 bases for J; bases not matched to a gene: 12. The DNA of the CDR3 is TGTGCCAGCGGCATCACGCCGCGGGGGGTCAATGAGCAGTTCTTC. It yields the protein CASGITPRGVNEQFF.

This clone was recorded once. The chain combines TRBV7-3 with TRBJ2-6, with D perhaps TRBD2 (6 bases). Deletions cut 4 bases from V and 0 bases from J, with 13 bases between. This CDR3 has 17 residues. Germline-derived CDR1 and CDR2 are SGHTA and FQGTGA. Here the CDR3 DNA reads TGTGCCAGCAGCTCCCGGGGCGGGGTCTCTGGGGCCAACGTCCTGACTTTC. This codes for CASSSRGGVSGANVLTF.

The chain couples TRBV6-1 to TRBJ1-5; 8 nucleotides agree with TRBD1. This CDR3 is 17 amino acids long. V lost 0 bases to trimming and J lost 4 bases; unmatched junction nucleotides: 8. Germline V gene data show CDR1 as MNHNS and CDR2 as SASEGT. The CDR3 bases are TGTGCCAGCAGTGAAGCAGGCAGGGGGCGAAGGAATCAGCCCCAGCATTTT. This sequence encodes CASSEAGRGRRNQPQHF.

The rearrangement uses TRBV9 and TRBJ1-2; TRBD1 matches at 7 bases. J lost 2 bases, V lost 6 bases, and 10 bases had no gene match. This CDR3 contains 15 residues. Germline V lookup: CDR1 SGDLS, CDR2 YYNGEE. Here the CDR3 DNA reads TGTGCCAGCACCGAAAGTAGGGACAGCAACTATGGCTACACCTTC. Protein sequence: CASTESRDSNYGYTF. Filled out from reference TRBV9 and TRBJ1-2, the complete variable domain reads DSGVTQTPKHLITATGQRVTLRCSPRSGDLSVYWYQQSLDQGLQFLIQYYNGEERAKGNILERFSAQQFPDLHSELNLSSLELGDSALYFCASTESRDSNYGYTFGSGTRLTVV.

This chain links TRBV12-5 with TRBJ1-5, with D perhaps TRBD1 (5 bases). The CDR3 runs to 16 residues. Germline CDR1 is LGHNT and CDR2 is FRNRAP. Trimming stripped 3 bases from V and 0 bases from J, with 12 bases between. DNA for the CDR3: TGTGCTAGTGGTTTTTGGGGCCCAGCTAGCAATCAGCCCCAGCATTTT. Amino acids: CASGFWGPASNQPQHF.

A remark on this clone: The sample holds other DNA sequences that translate to the same CDR3. The J gene is TRBJ1-2, the V gene TRBV9; 8 bases match TRBD1. V shed 4 bases, J shed 5 bases, and the junction held 4 bases outside the gene matches. Germline lookup yields CDR1 SGDLS and CDR2 YYNGEE. There are 13 residues in the CDR3. CDR3 coding DNA: TGTGCCAGCAGCCCGGACAGGGAGTATGGCTACACCTTC. Its protein is CASSPDREYGYTF. Based on the CDR3 plus reference TRBV9 and TRBJ1-2, the full variable domain is DSGVTQTPKHLITATGQRVTLRCSPRSGDLSVYWYQQSLDQGLQFLIQYYNGEERAKGNILERFSAQQFPDLHSELNLSSLELGDSALYFCASSPDREYGYTFGSGTRLTVV.

This chain connects TRBV18 to TRBJ2-7; 15 bases match TRBD2. CDR1 and CDR2 (germline): KGHSH, LQKENI. Unmatched junction bases numbered 3, after V lost 5 bases and J lost 1 base. The CDR3 has 16 residues. For the CDR3, the DNA is TGTGCCAGCTCAGAGGGGACTAGCGGGGGGTCCTACGAGCAGTACTTC. It yields the protein CASSEGTSGGSYEQYF.